This TCR beta chain was retrieved from a study of blood T cells in healthy people across ages. CDR3 length equals 15 residues. The germline V gene has CDR1 SGHRS and CDR2 YFSETQ. Next came a second PCR, run for roughly 6 to 11 cycles, which used a sample-barcoded 5' primer along with a J-beta primer mix. TCRdb passed the 5' RACE reads through MiXCR, listing each CDR3 protein once. The sample includes approximately 900,000 distinct CDR3 sequences, 40% to 60% of them seen just once. The material sequenced was blood. This sequence originates from a man under 40 in good health. The chain uses TRBV5-1 and TRBJ2-5; perhaps D is TRBD1 or TRBD2 (5 bases each). The end of the DNA fits TRBJ2-4 better, so the J call may be wrong. Written as DNA, the CDR3 is TGCGCCAGCAGCTTGGGAGGGACAGCCAAAAACATTCAGTACTTC. It encodes CASSLGGTAKNIQYF.